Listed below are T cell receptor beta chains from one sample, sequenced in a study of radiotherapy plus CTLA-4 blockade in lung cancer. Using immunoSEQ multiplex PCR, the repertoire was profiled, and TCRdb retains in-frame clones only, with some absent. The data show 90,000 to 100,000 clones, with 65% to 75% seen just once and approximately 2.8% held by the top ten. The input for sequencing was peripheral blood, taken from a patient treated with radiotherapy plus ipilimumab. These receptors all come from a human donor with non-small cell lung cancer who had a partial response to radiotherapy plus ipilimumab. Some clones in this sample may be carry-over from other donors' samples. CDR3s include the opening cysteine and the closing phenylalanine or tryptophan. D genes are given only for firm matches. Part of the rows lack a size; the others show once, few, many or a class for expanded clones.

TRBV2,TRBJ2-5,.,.,CASSLERETQYF,TGTGCCAGCAGTTTAGAGAGAGAGACCCAGTACTTC
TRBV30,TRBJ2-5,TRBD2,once,CAWSVGLAGETQYF,TGTGCCTGGAGTGTAGGACTAGCGGGAGAGACCCAGTACTTC
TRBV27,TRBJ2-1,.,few,CASSPSDNEQFF,TGTGCCAGCAGTCCGTCTGACAATGAGCAGTTCTTC
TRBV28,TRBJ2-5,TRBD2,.,CASSYFRLAALKETQYF,TGTGCCAGCAGTTATTTTCGTCTAGCGGCCTTGAAAGAGACCCAGTACTTC
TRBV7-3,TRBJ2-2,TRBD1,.,CASSYEGQGARTGELFF,TGTGCCAGCAGCTACGAAGGACAGGGGGCAAGGACCGGGGAGCTGTTTTTT
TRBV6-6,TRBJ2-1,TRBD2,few,CASIQSGGASSEQFF,TGTGCCAGCATCCAAAGCGGGGGGGCTTCTAGTGAGCAGTTCTTC
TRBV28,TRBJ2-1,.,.,CASRVVNEQFF,TGTGCCAGCAGAGTAGTCAATGAGCAGTTCTTC
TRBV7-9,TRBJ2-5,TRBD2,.,CASSFSGGGSETQYF,TGTGCCAGCAGCTTCTCGGGGGGGGGATCGGAGACCCAGTACTTC
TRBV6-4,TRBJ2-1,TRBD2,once,CASSSGLAGGEGEQFF,TGTGCCAGCAGTAGTGGACTAGCGGGAGGAGAAGGTGAGCAGTTCTTC
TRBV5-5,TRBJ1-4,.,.,CASSLSVQGEKLFF,TGTGCCAGCAGCTTGTCGGTTCAGGGCGAAAAACTGTTTTTT
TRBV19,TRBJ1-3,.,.,CASSIGQSSGNTIYF,TGTGCCAGTAGTATCGGACAGAGCTCTGGAAACACCATATATTTT
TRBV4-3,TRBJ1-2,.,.,CASSPNDSNYGYTF,TGCGCCAGCAGCCCCAATGACTCTAACTATGGCTACACCTTC
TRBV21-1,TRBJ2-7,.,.,CASSIYRQNYLYEQYF,TGTGCCAGCAGCATCTACCGACAGAACTACCTATACGAGCAGTACTTC
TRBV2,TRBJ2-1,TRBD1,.,CASSGLTGSYNEQFF,TGTGCCAGCAGTGGGTTGACAGGGTCCTACAATGAGCAGTTCTTC
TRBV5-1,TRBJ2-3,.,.,CASSLSTLSDTQYF,TGCGCCAGCAGCTTGTCGACTTTGTCAGATACGCAGTATTTT
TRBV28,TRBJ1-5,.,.,CASKVGNQPQHF,TGTGCCAGCAAAGTCGGTAATCAGCCCCAGCATTTT
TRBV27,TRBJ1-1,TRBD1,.,CASSFGQANTEAFF,TGTGCCAGCAGTTTCGGACAGGCGAACACTGAAGCTTTCTTT
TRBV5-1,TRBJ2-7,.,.,CASSLAETSVEQYF,TGCGCCAGCAGCTTGGCCGAGACTTCGGTTGAGCAGTACTTC
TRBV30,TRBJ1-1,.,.,CAWTRGVYREAFF,TGTGCCTGGACAAGGGGCGTGTATCGTGAAGCTTTCTTT
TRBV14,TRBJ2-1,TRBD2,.,CASSQVAPGGPQFF,TGTGCCAGCAGCCAAGTTGCACCGGGGGGTCCTCAGTTCTTC
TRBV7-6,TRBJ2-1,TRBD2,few,CASSPRTSSYNEQFF,TGTGCCAGCAGCCCCCGGACTAGCTCCTACAATGAGCAGTTCTTC
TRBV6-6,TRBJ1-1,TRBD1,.,CASSFPPGQRSPEAFF,TGTGCCAGCAGTTTCCCACCGGGACAGCGGAGCCCTGAAGCTTTCTTT
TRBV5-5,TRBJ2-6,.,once,CASSYLASGANVLTF,TGTGCCAGCAGCTATTTAGCGTCGGGGGCCAACGTCCTGACTTTC
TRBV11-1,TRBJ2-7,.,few,CASSLGLKRYEQYF,TGTGCCAGCAGCTTAGGACTGAAACGATACGAGCAGTACTTC
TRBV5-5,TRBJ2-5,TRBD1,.,CASSSTPGQGLETQYF,TGTGCCAGCAGCTCCACCCCGGGACAGGGTCTGGAGACCCAGTACTTC
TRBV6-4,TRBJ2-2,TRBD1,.,CASSQGDRYTGELFF,TGTGCCAGCAGTCAGGGGGATCGGTACACCGGGGAGCTGTTTTTT
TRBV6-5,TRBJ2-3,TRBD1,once,CASSRDRSTDTQYF,TGTGCCAGCAGCCGGGACAGGAGCACAGATACGCAGTATTTT
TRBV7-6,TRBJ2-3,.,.,CASSLDGRFTDTQYF,TGTGCCAGCAGCTTAGATGGCAGGTTCACAGATACGCAGTATTTT
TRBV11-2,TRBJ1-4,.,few,CASSNTRGGSNEKLFF,TGTGCCAGCAGCAATACAAGGGGGGGATCCAATGAAAAACTGTTTTTT
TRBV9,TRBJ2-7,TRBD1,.,CASSAPGTGYEQYF,TGTGCCAGCAGCGCACCCGGGACAGGCTACGAGCAGTACTTC
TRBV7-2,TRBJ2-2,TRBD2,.,CASRRTSGGPATGELFF,TGTGCCAGCAGAAGGACTAGCGGGGGACCGGCCACCGGAGAGCTGTTTTTT
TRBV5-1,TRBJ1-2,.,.,CASSPDRYYGYTF,TGCGCCAGCAGCCCGGACAGATACTATGGCTACACCTTC
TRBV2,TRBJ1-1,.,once,CATNPGPPMNTEAFF,TGTGCCACAAACCCTGGCCCCCCAATGAACACTGAAGCTTTCTTT
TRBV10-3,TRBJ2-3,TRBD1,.,CAISEDRGSGTQYF,TGTGCCATCAGTGAGGACAGGGGTTCGGGTACGCAGTATTTT
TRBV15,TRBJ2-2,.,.,CATSREAGSNTGELFF,TGTGCCACCAGCAGAGAGGCGGGATCGAACACCGGGGAGCTGTTTTTT
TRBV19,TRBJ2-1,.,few,CASSLTLYNEQFF,TGTGCCAGTAGTCTGACATTATACAATGAGCAGTTCTTC
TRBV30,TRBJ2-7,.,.,CAWSVPDSSYEQYF,TGTGCCTGGAGTGTGCCGGACAGCTCCTACGAGCAGTACTTC
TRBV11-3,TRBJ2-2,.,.,CASSPVGGLVGELFF,TGTGCCAGCAGCCCGGTGGGGGGTTTGGTCGGGGAGCTGTTTTTT
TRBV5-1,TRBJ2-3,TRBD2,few,CASKGLAGGIDTQYF,TGCGCCAGTAAGGGACTAGCGGGAGGGATTGATACGCAGTATTTT
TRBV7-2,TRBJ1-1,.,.,CASSRVRAGTEAFF,TGTGCCAGCAGCCGGGTTCGGGCAGGGACTGAAGCTTTCTTT
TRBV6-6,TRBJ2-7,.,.,CASRQDYHEQYF,TGTGCCAGCAGGCAGGATTACCACGAGCAGTACTTC
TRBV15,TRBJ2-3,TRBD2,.,CATSRVASGPLDTQYF,TGTGCCACCAGCAGAGTGGCTAGCGGGCCATTGGATACGCAGTATTTT
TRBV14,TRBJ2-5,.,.,CASSRRQGLQETQYF,TGTGCCAGCAGCCGCCGTCAGGGGCTCCAAGAGACCCAGTACTTC